The 13 T cell receptor beta chains in this list originate from one sample, sequenced in a study of early T cells in non-severe SARS-CoV-2 infection. TCRdb re-analysed the 5' RACE reads in MiXCR, keeping a single row per CDR3 protein. The sample lists tens of thousands of distinct CDR3 sequences, around 12% occurring once. Sequencing was carried out using whole blood. The receptors shown here come from an adult who was a healthcare worker with PCR-confirmed SARS-CoV-2 infection or an uninfected control (not recorded which).

A few counts support this clonotype. This rearrangement joins TRBV29-1 to TRBJ2-6; D not resolved. The germline CDR1 and CDR2 sequences are SQVTM and ANQGSEA. Trimming removed 4 bases from V and 2 bases from J, with 6 bases in between. CDR3 size: 13 residues. As DNA, the CDR3 is TGCAGCGTTGGTCAGACTGGGGCCAACGTCCTGACTTTC. Its translation is CSVGQTGANVLTF. The full variable domain, in which reference TRBV29-1 and TRBJ2-6 provide the parts outside the CDR3, is SAVISQKPSRDICQRGTSLTIQCQVDSQVTMMFWYRQQPGQSLTLIATANQGSEATYESGFVIDKFPISRPNLTFSTLTVSNMSPEDSSIYLCSVGQTGANVLTFGAGSRLTVL.

The rearrangement uses TRBV2 and TRBJ2-2; TRBD1 agrees at 7 bases. Looked up from germline, CDR1 is SNHLY and CDR2 is FYNNEI. The CDR3 spans 12 residues. Trimming removed 6 bases from V and 6 bases from J; junction bases left unmatched: 1. CDR3 sequence: CASRQGSGELFF. As DNA, the CDR3 is TGTGCCAGCAGACAGGGGTCCGGGGAGCTGTTTTTT. The full variable domain, its missing parts supplied by reference TRBV2 and TRBJ2-2, is EPEVTQTPSHQVTQMGQEVILRCVPISNHLYFYWYRQILGQKVEFLVSFYNNEISEKSEIFDDQFSVERPDGSNFTLKIRSTKLEDSAMYFCASRQGSGELFFGEGSRLTVL.

This clonotype has a count of ten or more. V usage is TRBV3-1 and J usage is TRBJ2-7; D might be TRBD2 (6 bases). CDR3 length equals 14 residues. Germline CDR1 and CDR2: LGHDT and YNNKEL (reference sequence). Trimming pared 4 bases from V and 5 bases from J, leaving 15 bases between. CDR3 coding DNA: TGTGCCAGCAGCCCGTACGCGGGAATCGACGAGCAGTACTTC. Translated, it gives CASSPYAGIDEQYF.

This chain joins TRBV28 and TRBJ2-3; TRBD2 is a possible D gene (5 bases). The V and J ends lost 3 bases and 7 bases respectively, with 11 bases between them. The CDR3 is made up of 13 amino acids. CDR1 MDHEN and CDR2 SYDVKM come from the germline V gene. Here the CDR3 reads CASSFPPGNTQYF. DNA for the CDR3: TGTGCCAGCAGTTTCCCCCCCGGGAATACGCAGTATTTT.

This rearrangement joins TRBV28 to TRBJ2-7, with 9 bases lining up with TRBD1. V was clipped by 11 bases and J by 1 base; unmatched bases: 6. The CDR3 extends over 13 amino acids. Looked up from germline, CDR1 is MDHEN and CDR2 is SYDVKM. CDR3 DNA: TGTGCCGCAAGCGGACAGGGGTCCTACGAGCAGTACTTC. It codes for CAASGQGSYEQYF.

This clonotype was seen a handful of times. One end of the junction does not line up with germline, which may come from a read error. The chain links TRBV12-3 or TRBV12-4 to TRBJ1-5; D gene ambiguous. This CDR3 is built from 15 residues. The CDR3 loop is CASRFGDLGNQPQHF. The CDR3 coding sequence is TGTGCCAGCCGTTTCGGGGATCTGGGCAATCAGCCCCAGCATTTT.

The rearrangement links TRBV2 to TRBJ1-6; no clear D. CDR1 is SNHLY, CDR2 FYNNEI, per germline. The CDR3 totals 15 residues. Trimming removed 3 bases at V and 0 bases at J, with 6 bases between. This CDR3 reads CASSDRSSYNSPLHF. CDR3 bases: TGTGCCAGCAGTGACAGGAGCTCCTATAATTCACCCCTCCACTTT.

This clonotype was seen repeatedly, ten times or more. CDR3 sequence reads: CASSSAGTEGEKLFF. The CDR3 nucleotides read TGTGCCAGCAGTTCCGCCGGGACAGAGGGTGAAAAACTGTTTTTT. The chain carries TRBV6-5 and TRBJ1-4, with 7 bases identical to TRBD1. This CDR3 is built from 15 residues. V was pared by 4 bases and J by 7 bases, with 9 bases of the junction left unmatched. Germline V CDR1 and CDR2: MNHEY, SVGAGI.

The J gene is TRBJ2-3, the V gene TRBV11-2; no clear D. Trimming removed 5 bases at V and 0 bases at J, with 18 bases between. The V gene's germline CDR1 is SGHAT and CDR2 FQNNGV. The CDR3 totals 17 residues. The CDR3: CASSVTDEAASTDTQYF. The DNA for the CDR3 is TGTGCCAGCAGCGTCACAGACGAAGCAGCTAGCACAGATACGCAGTATTTT. The full variable domain, its missing parts supplied by reference TRBV11-2 and TRBJ2-3, is EAGVAQSPRYKIIEKRQSVAFWCNPISGHATLYWYQQILGQGPKLLIQFQNNGVVDDSQLPKDRFSAERLKGVDSTLKIQPAKLEDSAVYLCASSVTDEAASTDTQYFGPGTRLTVL.

The chain carries TRBV12-3 or TRBV12-4 and TRBJ1-1; no clear D gene. Deletions cut 1 base from V and 2 bases from J, with 5 bases between. The CDR3 has 13 residues. CDR3 loop: CASSLEGNTEAFF. Written as DNA, the CDR3 is TGTGCCAGCAGTTTAGAAGGAAACACTGAAGCTTTCTTT.

This clonotype was seen at least ten times. The CDR3 spells CASSLRQGAREQYF. DNA for the CDR3: TGCGCCAGCAGCTTGAGGCAGGGGGCTCGGGAGCAGTACTTC. This chain links TRBV5-1 with TRBJ2-7, with 8 bases matching TRBD1. This CDR3 is 14 amino acids long. Germline CDR1 SGHRS, CDR2 YFSETQ. With 1 base clipped from V and 7 bases from J, the junction kept 7 bases outside the gene matches.

This clonotype was observed many times. This chain's CDR3 is CASSHIFRGGGELFF. Written as DNA, the CDR3 is TGTGCCAGCAGTCATATTTTCAGGGGAGGTGGGGAGCTGTTTTTT. The rearrangement joins TRBV11-2 to TRBJ2-2; D is possibly TRBD1 or TRBD2 (6 bases each). V was pared by 6 bases and J by 8 bases, with 19 bases between. Germline CDR1 and CDR2: SGHAT and FQNNGV. The CDR3 runs to 15 residues.

In its sample, this clonotype was seen many times. The chain is built from TRBV11-3 and TRBJ1-4, with D unresolved. The germline V gene encodes CDR1 SGHNT and CDR2 YENEEA. V gave up 1 base and J gave up 5 bases, with 8 bases separating them. The CDR3 covers 14 residues. The CDR3 sequence: CASSLGWRNEKLFF. CDR3 DNA sequence: TGTGCCAGCAGCTTAGGGTGGAGAAATGAAAAACTGTTTTTT.